A selection of T cell receptor beta chains follows, all from one sample in a study of yellow fever vaccine responses in identical twins. TCRdb itself ran the RT-PCR reads through MiXCR, one entry per CDR3 protein. The data show about 5,400 distinct CDR3 sequences, with 86% seen just once and around 3% held by the top ten. The source material was T cells from blood (PBMCs), unsorted or a sorted subset (not recorded which), sampled before or after yellow fever vaccination (not recorded which). These receptors were obtained from a woman under 30 who received the yellow fever vaccine. Both conserved end residues are part of each CDR3. A D gene is named only where the DNA matches it firmly. Only some rows state a clone size, as once, few, many or a class for expanded clones.

abundance,j_gene,v_gene,d_gene,CDR3nt,CDR3aa
.,TRBJ2-1,TRBV5-5,.,TGTGCCAGCAGCTTGGTTCTAGAGGTATATGAGCAGTTCTTC,CASSLVLEVYEQFF
.,TRBJ2-1,TRBV29-1,TRBD1,TGCAGCGTTGACAGGGGGCTTTACAATGAGCAGTTCTTC,CSVDRGLYNEQFF
.,TRBJ2-1,TRBV24-1,TRBD1,TGTGCCACCAGTGATCCTCCGGGACAGGGAACGACCTACAATGAGCAGTTCTTC,CATSDPPGQGTTYNEQFF
.,TRBJ2-7,TRBV15,TRBD1,TGTGCCACCAGCAGAGACCCGGGACAGTCCTACGAGCAGTACTTC,CATSRDPGQSYEQYF
.,TRBJ2-2,TRBV18,.,TGTGCCAGCTCACCCTCCTCGGGGCGCACGAACACCGGGGAGCTGTTTTTT,CASSPSSGRTNTGELFF
once,TRBJ1-2,TRBV18,TRBD1,TGTGCCAGCTCATCGAGGACAGGGGAATCCTATGGCTACACCTTC,CASSSRTGESYGYTF
.,TRBJ2-5,TRBV10-3,.,TGTGCCATCAGTGAGAGCAGGGGTGTGGAGACCCAGTACTTC,CAISESRGVETQYF
.,TRBJ1-5,TRBV11-1,.,TGTGCCAGCAATCAGCCCCAGCATTTT,CASNQPQHF
.,TRBJ2-3,TRBV4-1,.,TGCGCCAGCAGCCAAGATCAGGGCACAGATACGCAGTATTTT,CASSQDQGTDTQYF
.,TRBJ2-6,TRBV6-2/TRBV6-3,TRBD1,TGTGCCAGCAGTTACGTTGACAGGGGGCTAGCTGGGGCCAACGTCCTGACTTTC,CASSYVDRGLAGANVLTF
.,TRBJ2-5,TRBV7-3,.,TGTGCCAGCAGCTTAAGTGGCGGGTTCCAAGAGACCCAGTACTTC,CASSLSGGFQETQYF
.,TRBJ2-1,TRBV19,TRBD2,TGTGCCAGTAGCTATCCTAGCGGGTTCTCCTACAATGAGCAGTTCTTC,CASSYPSGFSYNEQFF
.,TRBJ1-5,TRBV10-3,TRBD1,TGTGCCATCAGTGAAGGAGGGACAGGGGGAGGACAGCCCCAGCATTTT,CAISEGGTGGGQPQHF
.,TRBJ2-5,TRBV12-3/TRBV12-4,.,TGTGCCAGCAGTTTACCGGGGATGTGGGAGACCCAGTACTTC,CASSLPGMWETQYF
few,TRBJ2-7,TRBV7-6,.,TGTGCCAGCAGCCCCCAGGGCGAATCCTTCGGGGGTGAGCAGTACTTC,CASSPQGESFGGEQYF
once,TRBJ2-3,TRBV3-1,.,TGTGCCAGCAGCGACGGAGCCGCCAGACTCGATACGCAGTATTTT,CASSDGAARLDTQYF
once,TRBJ2-4,TRBV20-1,.,TGCAGTGATTTAGACATAGCCAAAAACATTCAGTACTTC,CSDLDIAKNIQYF
once,TRBJ2-7,TRBV28,.,TGTGCCAGCCGAGGGGAGCACGAGCAGTACTTC,CASRGEHEQYF
.,TRBJ2-1,TRBV6-1,.,TGTGCCAGCGTCTCTTGGACAGACGGGTTGAGGGTGCAGTTCTTC,CASVSWTDGLRVQFF
.,TRBJ1-4,TRBV28,.,TGTGCCAGCAGTGTCCCCTTTAATGAAAAACTGTTTTTT,CASSVPFNEKLFF
once,TRBJ1-1,TRBV29-1,.,TGCAGCGTTGAAGCCAGGGGCGCTAAGAGCACTGAAGCTTTCTTT,CSVEARGAKSTEAFF
.,TRBJ2-1,TRBV30,TRBD2,TGTGCCTGGAGTGCGGGAGGGCTCCTCGGGCAGTTCTTC,CAWSAGGLLGQFF
.,TRBJ1-3,TRBV4-1,TRBD1,TGCGCCAGCAGCCAAGAAATGGGACAGGTCGTGAACACCATATATTTT,CASSQEMGQVVNTIYF
.,TRBJ1-1,TRBV27,.,TGTGCCAGCAGTTTATGGGCGGGGGGCCCGAACACTGAAGCTTTCTTT,CASSLWAGGPNTEAFF
few,TRBJ1-1,TRBV15,.,TGTGCCACCAGCAGAGATGAAGGGGCTGAAGCTTTCTTT,CATSRDEGAEAFF
.,TRBJ2-5,TRBV20-1,.,TGCAGTGCTAGTGTCCCCGGGGCCCAAGAGACCCAGTACTTC,CSASVPGAQETQYF
.,TRBJ1-5,TRBV6-1,TRBD1,TGTGCCAGCAGCCGGACAGGAGATAGCAATCAGCCCCAGCATTTT,CASSRTGDSNQPQHF
.,TRBJ1-1,TRBV11-1,.,TGTGCCAGCAGCGCCGGGGAGAGGGGATCTGAAGCTTTCTTT,CASSAGERGSEAFF
once,TRBJ2-1,TRBV6-2/TRBV6-3,.,TGTGCCAGCAGTTACCCCGTCCATGAGCAGTTCTTC,CASSYPVHEQFF
.,TRBJ1-1,TRBV18,.,TGTGCCAGCTCAGGGGCGAACACTGAAGCTTTCTTT,CASSGANTEAFF
.,TRBJ2-2,TRBV7-6,.,TGTGCCAGCAGCTTAGCTGGTAGTCCAAACACCGGGGAGCTGTTTTTT,CASSLAGSPNTGELFF
.,TRBJ1-6,TRBV5-6,.,TGTGCCAGCAGCATAGGGACCGCGTGGCTCCTCCACTTT,CASSIGTAWLLHF
.,TRBJ1-6,TRBV28,.,TGTGCCAGCAGCCGTTGGTCGACGGCCTCATACCTCCACTTT,CASSRWSTASYLHF
once,TRBJ2-3,TRBV7-9,.,TGTGCCAGCAGCTCACTAGGGGGAGATACGCAGTATTTT,CASSSLGGDTQYF
once,TRBJ2-1,TRBV4-2,TRBD2,TGTGCCAGCAGCCTACCCGGGGCGGGAGGCGATGAGCAGTTCTTC,CASSLPGAGGDEQFF
.,TRBJ2-2,TRBV7-6,.,TGTGCCAGCAGCCCTAAACCGGCAGGGAACACCGGGGAGCTGTTTTTT,CASSPKPAGNTGELFF
.,TRBJ1-6,TRBV28,.,TGTGCCAGCAGTTTGACTTTTAATTCACCCCTCCACTTT,CASSLTFNSPLHF
.,TRBJ1-5,TRBV6-1,.,TGTGCCAGCAGGGCTGATAGCAATCAGCCCCAGCATTTT,CASRADSNQPQHF
.,TRBJ2-7,TRBV7-9,.,TGTGCCAGCAGCCCTAAAATGGGGGGCGCGAGCTACGAGCAGTACTTC,CASSPKMGGASYEQYF
.,TRBJ1-1,TRBV11-3,.,TGTGCCAGCAGCTTAGGGCCCACTGAAGCTTTCTTT,CASSLGPTEAFF
.,TRBJ2-2,TRBV19,.,TGTGCCAGTAGTTCACGAGCCGGGGAGCTGTTTTTT,CASSSRAGELFF
.,TRBJ1-2,TRBV19,.,TGTGCCAGTGACAGTAACTATGGCTACACCTTC,CASDSNYGYTF
few,TRBJ2-1,TRBV20-1,.,TGCAGTGCTAGAGAGCTAGCTGGGTACAATGAGCAGTTCTTC,CSARELAGYNEQFF
.,TRBJ2-2,TRBV7-3,.,TGTGCCAGCAGCTTAAATGCTGCGAACACCGGGGAGCTGTTTTTT,CASSLNAANTGELFF
.,TRBJ2-1,TRBV11-1,.,TGTGCCAGCAGCTTCCTAGGACCCAATGAGCAGTTCTTC,CASSFLGPNEQFF
few,TRBJ1-2,TRBV6-5,.,TGTGCCAGCAGTTACTCTGGAGGGGCCAACACCTTC,CASSYSGGANTF
once,TRBJ2-2,TRBV29-1,.,TGCAGCGTTGAACAAGCCACCGGGGAGCTGTTTTTT,CSVEQATGELFF
.,TRBJ2-7,TRBV7-2,TRBD2,TGTGCCAGCAGCCAATGGACTAGCGGAGAATACGAGCAGTACTTC,CASSQWTSGEYEQYF
.,TRBJ2-5,TRBV28,.,TGTGCCAGCAGTTTATCTGCCAGCCAAGAGACCCAGTACTTC,CASSLSASQETQYF
.,TRBJ2-7,TRBV20-1,TRBD2,TGCAGTGCTAGAGATATTAGCGGGGCGGACGAGCAGTACTTC,CSARDISGADEQYF
.,TRBJ2-1,TRBV6-5,.,TGTGCCAGCAGTTACTCCCATGGTGGTAGGGCAAGCAATGAGCAGTTCTTC,CASSYSHGGRASNEQFF
.,TRBJ2-1,TRBV12-3/TRBV12-4,.,TGTGCCAGCAGTCAGAATAGGTGGAATGAGCAGTTCTTC,CASSQNRWNEQFF
.,TRBJ2-6,TRBV15,.,TGTGCCACCGGGGGGTCGGACTTCTCTGGGGCCAACGTCCTGACTTTC,CATGGSDFSGANVLTF
.,TRBJ2-7,TRBV10-1,TRBD2,TGCGCCAGCAGTGTAGCGGGAGAGGGTGAGCAGTACTTC,CASSVAGEGEQYF
once,TRBJ2-7,TRBV4-1,.,TGCGCCAGCAGCCAAGGGATCAGTTACGAGCAGTACTTC,CASSQGISYEQYF
.,TRBJ1-1,TRBV4-2,TRBD1,TGTGCCAGCAGCCTTACCGCCCCCAGGGGGGACACTGAAGCTTTCTTT,CASSLTAPRGDTEAFF
.,TRBJ2-5,TRBV10-3,.,TGTGCCATGCGGGACAGCCAAGAGACCCAGTACTTC,CAMRDSQETQYF
.,TRBJ2-7,TRBV11-1,TRBD2,TGTGCCAGCAGGGCCGACTTTAGCGGGGGGTCTGCTGACGAGCAGTACTTC,CASRADFSGGSADEQYF
.,TRBJ2-1,TRBV29-1,.,TGCAGCGTTGACTCACCCGCCGGGATTGCAACCTTTAATGAGCAGTTCTTC,CSVDSPAGIATFNEQFF
few,TRBJ1-6,TRBV7-6,.,TGTGCCAGCAGCTTATCGGGGACGGGGTCACCCCTCCACTTT,CASSLSGTGSPLHF